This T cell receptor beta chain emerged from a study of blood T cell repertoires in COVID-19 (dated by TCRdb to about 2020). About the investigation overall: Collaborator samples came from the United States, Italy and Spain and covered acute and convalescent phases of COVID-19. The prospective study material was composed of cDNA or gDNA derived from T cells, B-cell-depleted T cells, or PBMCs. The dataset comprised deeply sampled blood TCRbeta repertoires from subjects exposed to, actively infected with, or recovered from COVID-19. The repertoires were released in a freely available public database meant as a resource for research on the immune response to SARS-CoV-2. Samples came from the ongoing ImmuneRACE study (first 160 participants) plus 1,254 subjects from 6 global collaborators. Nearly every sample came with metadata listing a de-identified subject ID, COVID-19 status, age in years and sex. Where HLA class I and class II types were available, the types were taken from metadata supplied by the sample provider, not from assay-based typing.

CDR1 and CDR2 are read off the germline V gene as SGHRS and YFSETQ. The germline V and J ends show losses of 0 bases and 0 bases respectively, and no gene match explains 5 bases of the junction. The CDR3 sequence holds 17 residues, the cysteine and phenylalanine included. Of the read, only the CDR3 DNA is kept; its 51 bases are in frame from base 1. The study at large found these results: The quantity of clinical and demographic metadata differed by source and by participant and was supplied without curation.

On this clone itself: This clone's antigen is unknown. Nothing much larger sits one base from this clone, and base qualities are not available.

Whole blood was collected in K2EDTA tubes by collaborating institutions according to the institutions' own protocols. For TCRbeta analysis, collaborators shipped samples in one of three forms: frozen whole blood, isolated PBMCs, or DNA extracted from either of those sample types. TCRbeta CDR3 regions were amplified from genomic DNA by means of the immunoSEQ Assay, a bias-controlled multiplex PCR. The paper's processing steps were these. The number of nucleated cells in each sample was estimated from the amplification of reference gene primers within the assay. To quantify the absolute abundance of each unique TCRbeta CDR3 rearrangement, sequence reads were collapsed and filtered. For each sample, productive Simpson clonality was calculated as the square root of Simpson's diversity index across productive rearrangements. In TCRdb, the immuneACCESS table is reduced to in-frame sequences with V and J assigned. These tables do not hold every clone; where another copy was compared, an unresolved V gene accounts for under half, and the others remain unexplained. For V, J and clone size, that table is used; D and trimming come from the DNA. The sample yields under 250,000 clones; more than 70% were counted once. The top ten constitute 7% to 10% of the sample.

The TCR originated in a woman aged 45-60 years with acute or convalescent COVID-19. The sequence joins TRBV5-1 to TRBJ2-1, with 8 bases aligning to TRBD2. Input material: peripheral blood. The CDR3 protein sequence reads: CASSLVAGLGSYNEQFF. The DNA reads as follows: TGCGCCAGCAGCTTGGTCGCGGGACTAGGCTCCTACAATGAGCAGTTCTTC.